This T cell receptor beta chain came from a study of blood T cells in healthy people across ages. This clonotype was seen a few times. Its antigen is not known. Whole-study findings and limits: Roughly linear age-related decline in beta diversity appeared, significant by age about 40.

Through a sample-barcoded 5' primer and a J-beta primer mix, a second PCR was run for roughly 6 to 11 cycles. TCRdb passed the 5' RACE reads through MiXCR, listing each CDR3 protein once. The sample lists 700,000 to 850,000 distinct CDR3 sequences, about 36% seen once, with approximately 12% in the top ten. Sequencing input: blood. The TCR was taken from a man aged 18 to 30 in good health.

The CDR3 sequence is CASSQVPQGETQYF. The CDR3 nucleotides read TGTGCCAGCAGCCAAGTACCGCAGGGAGAGACCCAGTACTTC. The gene calls are TRBV3-1 and TRBJ2-5, with a possible D match to TRBD1 (5 bases). The CDR3 contains 14 residues. The germline V gene encodes CDR1 LGHDT and CDR2 YNNKEL (reference sequence). V lost 1 base and J 4 bases, leaving 10 bases between the germline ends.